This T cell receptor (beta chain) was identified during a study of T-cell reconstitution after alpha-beta-depleted transplantation in children. The TCRbeta library incorporated unique molecular identifiers. TCRdb recomputed calls from the PCR reads with MiXCR, one row per CDR3 protein. The data show about 980,000 distinct CDR3 sequences, about 30% seen once. The V segment lost 3 bases and the J segment 4 bases; nucleotides outside the gene matches: 9. This CDR3 has 15 residues. CDR1 and CDR2 from the germline V gene are DFQATT and SNEGSKA (reference sequence). This clonotype was picked up a small number of times.

Specimen: PBMCs, mostly from graft donor cells, collected 360 days after TCRalphabeta/CD19-depleted stem cell transplant. This sequence originates from a boy less than two years old who had a stem cell transplant for SCID, so the T cells may come from the graft donor. The chain links TRBV20-1 to TRBJ2-7; 10 bases map to TRBD1. CDR3 sequence reads: CSASPDRGRRYEQYF. Written as DNA, the CDR3 is TGCAGTGCTAGCCCCGACAGGGGGCGGCGGTACGAGCAGTACTTC.